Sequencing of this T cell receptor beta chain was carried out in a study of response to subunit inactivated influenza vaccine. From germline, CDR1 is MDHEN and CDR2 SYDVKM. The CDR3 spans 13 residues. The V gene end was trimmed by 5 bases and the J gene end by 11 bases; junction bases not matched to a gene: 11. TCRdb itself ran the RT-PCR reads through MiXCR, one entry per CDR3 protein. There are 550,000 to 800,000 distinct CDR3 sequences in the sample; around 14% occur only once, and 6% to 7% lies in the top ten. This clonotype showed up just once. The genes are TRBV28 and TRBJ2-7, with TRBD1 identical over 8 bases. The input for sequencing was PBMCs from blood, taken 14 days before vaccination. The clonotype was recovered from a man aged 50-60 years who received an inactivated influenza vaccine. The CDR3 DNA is TGTGCCAGCAGTACGATTACCCGACAGGGGAAGTACTTC. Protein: CASSTITRQGKYF.